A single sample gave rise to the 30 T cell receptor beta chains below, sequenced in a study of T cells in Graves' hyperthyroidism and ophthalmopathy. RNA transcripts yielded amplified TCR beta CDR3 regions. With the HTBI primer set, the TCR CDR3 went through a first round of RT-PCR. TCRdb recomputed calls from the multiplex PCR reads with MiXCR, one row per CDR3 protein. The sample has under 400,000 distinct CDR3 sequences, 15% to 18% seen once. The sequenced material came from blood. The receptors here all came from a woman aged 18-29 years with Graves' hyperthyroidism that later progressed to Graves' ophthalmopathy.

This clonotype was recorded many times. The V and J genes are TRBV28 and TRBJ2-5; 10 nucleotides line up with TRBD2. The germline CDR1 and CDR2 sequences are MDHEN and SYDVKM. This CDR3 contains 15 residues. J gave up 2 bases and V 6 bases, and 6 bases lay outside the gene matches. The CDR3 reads CASSSLAGEQETQYF. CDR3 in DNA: TGTGCCAGCAGCTCTCTAGCGGGAGAGCAAGAGACCCAGTACTTC.

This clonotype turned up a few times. The CDR3 region is CSARVIRGGGLQYEQYF. As DNA, the CDR3 is TGCAGTGCTAGAGTCATTCGTGGGGGCGGACTACAATACGAGCAGTACTTC. The chain combines TRBV20-1 with TRBJ2-7; perhaps D is TRBD1 or TRBD2 (6 bases each). This CDR3 comprises 17 residues. Germline lookup yields CDR1 DFQATT and CDR2 SNEGSKA (reference sequence). Trimming removed 1 base from V and 4 bases from J, with 23 bases in between.

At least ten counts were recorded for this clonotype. CDR3 amino acids: CASSDSLDTGELFF. In nucleotides, the CDR3 is TGTGCCAGCAGCGACAGCCTGGACACCGGGGAGCTGTTTTTT. The J gene is TRBJ2-2, the V gene TRBV7-9; the D gene is possibly TRBD1 (5 bases). V lost 5 bases, J lost 3 bases, and 10 bases lay in between. Per germline, CDR1 SEHNR and CDR2 FQNEAQ (reference sequence). The length of the CDR3 is 14 residues.

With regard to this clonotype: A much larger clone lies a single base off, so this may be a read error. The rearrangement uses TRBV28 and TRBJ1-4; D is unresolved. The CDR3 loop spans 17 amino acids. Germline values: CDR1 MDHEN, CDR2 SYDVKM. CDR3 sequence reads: CASHSDGPPNSNEELFF. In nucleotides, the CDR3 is TGTGCCAGCCACTCGGACGGTCCCCCTAATAGTAATGAAGAACTGTTTTTT.

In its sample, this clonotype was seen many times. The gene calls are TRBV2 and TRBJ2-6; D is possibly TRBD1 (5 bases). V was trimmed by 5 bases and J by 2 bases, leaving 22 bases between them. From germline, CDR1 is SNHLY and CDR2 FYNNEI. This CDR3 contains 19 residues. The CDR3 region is CASSPTSGHIWAGANVLTF. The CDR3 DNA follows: TGTGCCAGCAGTCCCACGTCAGGGCACATCTGGGCTGGGGCCAACGTCCTGACTTTC.

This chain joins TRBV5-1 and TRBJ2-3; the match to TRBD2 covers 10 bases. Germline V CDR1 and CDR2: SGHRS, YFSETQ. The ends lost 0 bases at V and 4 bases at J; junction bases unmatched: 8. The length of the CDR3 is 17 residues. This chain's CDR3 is CASSLVASGSGSDTQYF. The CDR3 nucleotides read TGCGCCAGCAGCTTGGTTGCTAGCGGGAGCGGGTCAGATACGCAGTATTTT.

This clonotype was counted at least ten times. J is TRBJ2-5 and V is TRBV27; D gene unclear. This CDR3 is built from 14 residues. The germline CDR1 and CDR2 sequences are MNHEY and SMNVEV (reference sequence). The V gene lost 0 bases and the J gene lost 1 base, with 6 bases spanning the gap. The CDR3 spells CASSLSPAQETQYF. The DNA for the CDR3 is TGTGCCAGCAGTTTATCCCCAGCCCAAGAGACCCAGTACTTC.

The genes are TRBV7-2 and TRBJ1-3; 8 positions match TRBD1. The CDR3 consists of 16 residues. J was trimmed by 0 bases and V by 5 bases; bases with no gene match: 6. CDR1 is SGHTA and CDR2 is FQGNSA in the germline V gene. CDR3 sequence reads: CASSPWTGSSGNTIYF. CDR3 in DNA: TGTGCCAGCAGCCCTTGGACAGGGAGCTCTGGAAACACCATATATTTT.

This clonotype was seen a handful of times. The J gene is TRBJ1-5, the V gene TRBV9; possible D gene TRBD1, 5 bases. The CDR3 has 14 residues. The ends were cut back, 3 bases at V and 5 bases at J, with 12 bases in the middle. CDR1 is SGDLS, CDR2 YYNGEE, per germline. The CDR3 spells CASSAGGGHQPQHF. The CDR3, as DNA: TGTGCCAGCAGCGCCGGGGGAGGCCATCAGCCCCAGCATTTT.

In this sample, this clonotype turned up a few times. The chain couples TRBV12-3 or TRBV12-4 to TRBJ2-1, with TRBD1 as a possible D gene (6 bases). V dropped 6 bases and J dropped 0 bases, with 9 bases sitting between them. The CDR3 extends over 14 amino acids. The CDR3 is CASRRTASYNEQFF. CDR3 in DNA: TGTGCCAGCAGGAGGACAGCCTCCTACAATGAGCAGTTCTTC.

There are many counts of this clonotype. CDR3 residues: CASSLVVREAQETQYF. CDR3 nucleotides: TGTGCCAGCAGCTTAGTTGTGCGGGAGGCCCAAGAGACCCAGTACTTC. The genes are TRBV7-8 and TRBJ2-5; 8 bases are a match to TRBD2. This CDR3 region has 16 residues. V was pared by 1 base and J by 1 base, with 5 bases of the junction left unmatched. CDR1 is SGHVS and CDR2 is FQNEAQ in the germline V gene.

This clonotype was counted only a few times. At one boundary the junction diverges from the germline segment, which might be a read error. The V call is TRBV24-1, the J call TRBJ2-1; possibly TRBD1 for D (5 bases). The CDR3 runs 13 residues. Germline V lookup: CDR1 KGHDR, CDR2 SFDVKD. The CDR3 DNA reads TGTGCCACCAATGATCCTACAGGTAATGAGCAGTTCTTC. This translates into CATNDPTGNEQFF.

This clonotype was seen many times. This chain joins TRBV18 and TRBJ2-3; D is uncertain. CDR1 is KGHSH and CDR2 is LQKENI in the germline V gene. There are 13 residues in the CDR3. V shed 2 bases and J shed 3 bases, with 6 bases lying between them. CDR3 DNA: TGTGCCAGCTCACCAGGGATTACAGATACGCAGTATTTT. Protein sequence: CASSPGITDTQYF.

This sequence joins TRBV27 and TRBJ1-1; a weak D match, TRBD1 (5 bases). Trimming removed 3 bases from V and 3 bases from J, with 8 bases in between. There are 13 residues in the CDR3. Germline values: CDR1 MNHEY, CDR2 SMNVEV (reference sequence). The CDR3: CASSLTVYTEAFF. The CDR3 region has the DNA TGTGCCAGCAGTTTGACAGTTTACACTGAAGCTTTCTTT.

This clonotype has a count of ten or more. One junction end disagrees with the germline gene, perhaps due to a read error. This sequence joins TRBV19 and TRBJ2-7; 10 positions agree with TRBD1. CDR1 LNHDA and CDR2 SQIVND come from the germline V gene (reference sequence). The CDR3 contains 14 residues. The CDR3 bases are TGTGCCAGCAGTATCGGGACAGGGGCGTACGAGCAGTACTTC. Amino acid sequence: CASSIGTGAYEQYF.

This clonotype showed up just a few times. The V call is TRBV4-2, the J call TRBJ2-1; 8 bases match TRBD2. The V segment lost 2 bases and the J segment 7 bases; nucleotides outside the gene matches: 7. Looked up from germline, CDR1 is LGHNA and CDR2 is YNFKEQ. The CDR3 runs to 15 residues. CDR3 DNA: TGTGCCAGCAGCCAAAGCGGGAGTGGTAGAAATGAGCAGTTCTTC. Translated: CASSQSGSGRNEQFF.

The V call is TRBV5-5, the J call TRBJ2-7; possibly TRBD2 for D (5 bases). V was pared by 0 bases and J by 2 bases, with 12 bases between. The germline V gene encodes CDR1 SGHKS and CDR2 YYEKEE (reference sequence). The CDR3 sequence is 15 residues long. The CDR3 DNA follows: TGTGCCAGCAGCTTGGGATTCGGGGATGCCTACGAGCAGTACTTC. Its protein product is CASSLGFGDAYEQYF.

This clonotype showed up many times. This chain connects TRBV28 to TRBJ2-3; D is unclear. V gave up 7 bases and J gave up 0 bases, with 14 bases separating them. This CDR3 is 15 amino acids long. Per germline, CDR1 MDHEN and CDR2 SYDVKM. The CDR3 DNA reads TGTGCCAGCAAGGATACCGGGTTTAGCACAGATACGCAGTATTTT. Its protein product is CASKDTGFSTDTQYF.

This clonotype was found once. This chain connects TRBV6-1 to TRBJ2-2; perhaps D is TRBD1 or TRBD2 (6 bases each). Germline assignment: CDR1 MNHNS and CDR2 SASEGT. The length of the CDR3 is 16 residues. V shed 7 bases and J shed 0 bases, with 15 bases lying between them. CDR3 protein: CASKVRGGTNTGELFF. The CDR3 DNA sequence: TGTGCCAGCAAGGTTAGAGGGGGGACGAACACCGGGGAGCTGTTTTTT.

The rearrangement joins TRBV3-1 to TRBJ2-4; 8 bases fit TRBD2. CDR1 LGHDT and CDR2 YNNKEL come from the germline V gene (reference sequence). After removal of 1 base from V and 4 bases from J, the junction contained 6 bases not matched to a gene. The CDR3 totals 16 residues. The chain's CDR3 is CASSQGLAGPKNIQYF. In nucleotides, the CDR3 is TGTGCCAGCAGCCAAGGATTAGCGGGACCTAAAAACATTCAGTACTTC.

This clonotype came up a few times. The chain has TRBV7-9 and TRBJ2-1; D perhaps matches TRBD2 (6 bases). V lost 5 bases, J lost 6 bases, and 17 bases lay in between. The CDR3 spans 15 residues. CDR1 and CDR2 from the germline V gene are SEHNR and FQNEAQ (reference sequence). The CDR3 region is CASSPWGETSNEQFF. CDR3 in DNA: TGTGCCAGCAGCCCATGGGGGGAGACAAGCAATGAGCAGTTCTTC.

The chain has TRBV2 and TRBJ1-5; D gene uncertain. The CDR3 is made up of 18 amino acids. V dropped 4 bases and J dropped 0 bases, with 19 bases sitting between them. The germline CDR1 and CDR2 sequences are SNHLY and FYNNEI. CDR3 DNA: TGTGCCAGCAGTGGACGAGGATCAGCGAAGTATAGCAATCAGCCCCAGCATTTT. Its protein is CASSGRGSAKYSNQPQHF.

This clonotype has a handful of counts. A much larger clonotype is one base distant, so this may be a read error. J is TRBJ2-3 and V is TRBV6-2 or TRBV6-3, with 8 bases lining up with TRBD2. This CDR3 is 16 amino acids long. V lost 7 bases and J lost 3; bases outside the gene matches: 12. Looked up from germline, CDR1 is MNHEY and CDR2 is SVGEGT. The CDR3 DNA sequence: TGTGCCAGCACCCTACTTAGCGGGAAGGCTACAGATACGCAGTATTTT. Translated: CASTLLSGKATDTQYF.

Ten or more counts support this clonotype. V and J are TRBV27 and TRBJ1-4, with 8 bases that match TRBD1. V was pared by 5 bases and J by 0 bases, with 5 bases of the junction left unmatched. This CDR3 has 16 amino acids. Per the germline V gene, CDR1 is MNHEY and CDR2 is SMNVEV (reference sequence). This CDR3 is CASSRAGGPTNEKLFF. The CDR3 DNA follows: TGTGCCAGCAGTCGCGCAGGGGGCCCAACTAATGAAAAACTGTTTTTT. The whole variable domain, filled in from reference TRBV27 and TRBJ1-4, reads EAQVTQNPRYLITVTGKKLTVTCSQNMNHEYMSWYRQDPGLGLRQIYYSMNVEVTDKGDVPEGYKVSRKEKRNFPLILESPSPNQTSLYFCASSRAGGPTNEKLFFGSGTQLSVL.

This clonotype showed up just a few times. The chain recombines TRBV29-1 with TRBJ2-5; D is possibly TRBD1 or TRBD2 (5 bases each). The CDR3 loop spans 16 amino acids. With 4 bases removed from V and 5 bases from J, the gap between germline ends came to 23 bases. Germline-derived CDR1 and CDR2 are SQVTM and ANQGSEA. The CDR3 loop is CSVGGARFRPFETQYF. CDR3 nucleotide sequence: TGCAGCGTTGGAGGGGCTAGGTTTCGTCCTTTTGAGACCCAGTACTTC.

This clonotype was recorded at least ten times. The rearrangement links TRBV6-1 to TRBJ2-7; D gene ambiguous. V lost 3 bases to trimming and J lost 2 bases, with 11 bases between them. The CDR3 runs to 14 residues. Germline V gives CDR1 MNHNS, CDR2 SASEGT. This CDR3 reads CASSDFNGPYEQYF. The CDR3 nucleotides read TGTGCCAGCAGTGACTTCAATGGACCCTACGAGCAGTACTTC.

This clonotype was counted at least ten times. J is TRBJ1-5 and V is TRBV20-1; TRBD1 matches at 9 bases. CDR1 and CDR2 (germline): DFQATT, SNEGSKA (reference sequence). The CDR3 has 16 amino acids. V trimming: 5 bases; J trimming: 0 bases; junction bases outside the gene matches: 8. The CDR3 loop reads CSAVSNRGHSNQPQHF. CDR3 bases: TGCAGTGCTGTCTCAAACAGGGGGCATAGCAATCAGCCCCAGCATTTT.

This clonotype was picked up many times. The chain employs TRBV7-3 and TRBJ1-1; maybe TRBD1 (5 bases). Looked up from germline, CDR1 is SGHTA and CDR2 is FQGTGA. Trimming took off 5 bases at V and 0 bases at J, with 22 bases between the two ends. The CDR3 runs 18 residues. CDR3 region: CASSNKLGRGRLNTEAFF. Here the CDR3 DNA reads TGTGCCAGCAGCAATAAGTTGGGACGTGGAAGGTTGAACACTGAAGCTTTCTTT.

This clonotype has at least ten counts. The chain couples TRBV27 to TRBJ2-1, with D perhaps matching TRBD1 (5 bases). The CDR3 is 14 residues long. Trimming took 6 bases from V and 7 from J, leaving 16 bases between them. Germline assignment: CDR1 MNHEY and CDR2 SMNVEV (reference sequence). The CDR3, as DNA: TGTGCCAGCAGCCCGCCTGTTCCAGGGAATGAGCAGTTCTTC. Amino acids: CASSPPVPGNEQFF.

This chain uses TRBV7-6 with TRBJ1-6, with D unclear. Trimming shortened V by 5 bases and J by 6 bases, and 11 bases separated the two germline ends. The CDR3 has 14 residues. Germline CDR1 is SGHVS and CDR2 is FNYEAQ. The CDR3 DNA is TGTGCCAGCAGCACTACAGATTTTAATTCACCCCTCCACTTT. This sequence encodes CASSTTDFNSPLHF.